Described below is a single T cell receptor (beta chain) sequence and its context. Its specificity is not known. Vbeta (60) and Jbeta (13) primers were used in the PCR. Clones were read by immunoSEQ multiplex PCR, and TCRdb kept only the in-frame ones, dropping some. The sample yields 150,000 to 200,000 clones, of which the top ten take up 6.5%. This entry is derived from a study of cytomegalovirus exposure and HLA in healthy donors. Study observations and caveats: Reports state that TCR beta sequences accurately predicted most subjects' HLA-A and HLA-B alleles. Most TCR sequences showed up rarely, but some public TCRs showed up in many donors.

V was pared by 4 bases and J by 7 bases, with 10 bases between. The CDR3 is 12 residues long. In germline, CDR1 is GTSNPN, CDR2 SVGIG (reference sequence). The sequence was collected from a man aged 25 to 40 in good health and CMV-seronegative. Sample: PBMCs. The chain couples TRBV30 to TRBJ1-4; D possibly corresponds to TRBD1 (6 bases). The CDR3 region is CAWNTGSEKLFF. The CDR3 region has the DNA TGTGCCTGGAACACAGGGTCTGAAAAACTGTTTTTT.